This TCR beta chain stems from a study of cytomegalovirus exposure and HLA in healthy donors. Findings and caveats of the study: As a later analysis revealed, the rate of TCR association differed by HLA locus, with DRB1 most and HLA-C fewest.

Germline V gene lookup returns CDR1 MRHNA and CDR2 SNTAGT. The trim removed 4 bases at V and 3 bases at J, leaving 3 bases unmatched. The CDR3 loop spans 14 amino acids. The study ran its PCR with 60 Vbeta and 13 Jbeta primers. Here immunoSEQ multiplex PCR was the method, and the copy in TCRdb shows in-frame clones only, minus some. The sample consists of about 200,000 clones, roughly 84% of them appearing once. For this clone: The target antigen is unknown.

J is TRBJ1-1 and V is TRBV6-4, with 9 bases fitting TRBD1. The specimen sequenced was PBMCs. The sequence was obtained from a man aged 50 or older in good health and CMV-seronegative. The CDR3 DNA reads TGTGCCAGCAGTGCACAGGGGGCGGACACTGAAGCTTTCTTT. Protein: CASSAQGADTEAFF.